These 13 T cell receptor beta chains were sequenced from one sample in a study of beta chain features in type 1 diabetes. Findings and caveats of the study: All four CD4+ subsets from Type 1 diabetes patients carried moderately but significantly shorter TCRB CDR3s.

Reverse transcribing all isolated RNA meant expressed TCRB transcripts were sequenced. Only in-frame clones appear in the TCRdb table, and some are missing; sequencing was by immunoSEQ multiplex PCR. The table shows hundreds of thousands of clones, with over 12% occurring only once. What these receptors recognize is not known. Sequencing input: naive CD4+ T cells from blood. The receptors originated from a man between 18 and 35 years old with type 1 diabetes.

The chain carries TRBV5-1 and TRBJ1-4; TRBD1 matches at 10 bases. CDR3 length: 15 residues. Trimming cost V 3 bases and J 3 bases; bases outside gene matches: 2. The germline V gene encodes CDR1 SGHRS and CDR2 YFSETQ. In DNA form, the CDR3 reads TGCGCCAGCAGCTCGGACAGGGGGTCTAATGAAAAACTGTTTTTT. Translating it yields CASSSDRGSNEKLFF. The full variable domain, rest sourced from reference TRBV5-1 and TRBJ1-4, is KAGVTQTPRYLIKTRGQQVTLSCSPISGHRSVSWYQQTPGQGLQFLFEYFSETQRNKGNFPGRFSGRQFSNSRSEMNVSTLELGDSALYLCASSSDRGSNEKLFFGSGTQLSVL.

The chain employs TRBV25-1 and TRBJ1-3; 9 nucleotides agree with TRBD1. The V and J ends lost 5 bases and 10 bases, in that order; junction bases with no gene match: 9. The CDR3 covers 14 residues. CDR1 and CDR2 (germline): MGHDK, SYGVNS. The CDR3 region has the DNA TGTGCCAGCAGTCCCCGGGACAGGGCGACGACCATATATTTT. It is translated as CASSPRDRATTIYF.

The J gene is TRBJ2-5, the V gene TRBV5-1, with 9 bases aligning to TRBD1. Per germline, CDR1 SGHRS and CDR2 YFSETQ. Trimming removed 4 bases from V and 1 base from J; junction bases left unmatched: 5. CDR3 size: 15 residues. This CDR3 is CASSLRTGAQETQYF. CDR3 bases: TGCGCCAGCAGCCTGCGGACAGGGGCCCAAGAGACCCAGTACTTC.

This clone came up a few times. This chain uses TRBV7-9 with TRBJ1-5; D call uncertain. This CDR3 comprises 13 residues. CDR1 and CDR2 (germline): SEHNR, FQNEAQ (reference sequence). Trimming shortened V by 1 base and J by 5 bases, and 6 bases separated the two germline ends. The CDR3 DNA reads as TGTGCCAGCAGCTTAGGGCAAGATCAGCCCCAGCATTTT. Amino acid sequence: CASSLGQDQPQHF.

This clone was seen more than once but under ten times. This chain links TRBV4-3 with TRBJ1-2, with D hard to call. The length of the CDR3 is 14 residues. Germline assignment: CDR1 LGHNA and CDR2 YSLEER. V dropped 0 bases and J dropped 4 bases, with 9 bases sitting between them. This CDR3 reads CASSQETTGYGYTF. CDR3 in DNA: TGCGCCAGCAGCCAAGAGACGACGGGCTATGGCTACACCTTC.

This clone has a handful of counts. V gene TRBV5-6 combines with J gene TRBJ2-7; TRBD2 matches 8 bases. V dropped 1 base and J dropped 2; count of bases not matched to a gene: 2. CDR1 is SGHDT, CDR2 YYEEEE, per germline. The CDR3 spans 14 residues. CDR3 loop: CASSLPGRAYEQYF. CDR3 nucleotides: TGTGCCAGCAGCTTGCCCGGGAGGGCCTACGAGCAGTACTTC.

There are a few counts of this clone. V is TRBV30 and J is TRBJ2-3; D gene ambiguous. The CDR3 consists of 13 residues. CDR1 is GTSNPN, CDR2 SVGIG, per germline (reference sequence). V gave up 4 bases and J gave up 3 bases, with 11 bases separating them. The CDR3 DNA sequence: TGTGCCTGGAAGGTATCCGTAACAGATACGCAGTATTTT. Translating gives CAWKVSVTDTQYF.

The J gene is TRBJ2-5, the V gene TRBV2, with a possible D match to TRBD2 (6 bases). Germline lookup yields CDR1 SNHLY and CDR2 FYNNEI. This CDR3 has 15 amino acids. V shed 8 bases and J shed 5 bases, with 21 bases lying between them. The CDR3 region has the DNA TGTGCCAGCTCCCATTTGGGCCCCGGAGGGGAGACCCAGTACTTC. Its protein product is CASSHLGPGGETQYF.

This rearrangement joins TRBV7-2 to TRBJ1-6; the match to TRBD1 covers 9 bases. V lost 6 bases, J lost 8 bases, and 5 bases stayed unmatched. From germline, CDR1 is SGHTA and CDR2 FQGNSA. The CDR3 runs to 14 residues. Written as DNA, the CDR3 is TGTGCCAGCAGGAAAGACAGGGGGTATTCACCCCTCCACTTT. This codes for CASRKDRGYSPLHF.

This sequence joins TRBV6-5 and TRBJ1-2; the D is unclear. V lost 1 base and J 2 bases, leaving 5 bases between the germline ends. CDR3 length equals 13 residues. Germline values: CDR1 MNHEY, CDR2 SVGAGI. This chain's CDR3 is CASSYYRNYGYTF. In DNA, the CDR3 is TGTGCCAGCAGTTACTACCGCAACTATGGCTACACCTTC.

The chain has TRBV5-6 and TRBJ2-3; possible D gene TRBD1, 6 bases. CDR1 is SGHDT and CDR2 is YYEEEE in the germline V gene. The germline V and J ends were trimmed by 3 bases and 0 bases, with 8 bases remaining between them. The CDR3 is 14 amino acids. In DNA form, the CDR3 reads TGTGCCAGCAGCTCCGGACAGAGCACAGATACGCAGTATTTT. It translates to CASSSGQSTDTQYF. Full variable domain (remainder filled in from reference TRBV5-6 and TRBJ2-3): DAGVTQSPTHLIKTRGQQVTLRCSPKSGHDTVSWYQQALGQGPQFIFQYYEEEERQRGNFPDRFSGHQFPNYSSELNVNALLLGDSALYLCASSSGQSTDTQYFGPGTRLTVL.

This clone was seen more than once but under ten times. V gene TRBV27 combines with J gene TRBJ1-5; TRBD1 is a possible D gene (5 bases). Trimming cost V 4 bases and J 5 bases, with 12 bases left between them. Germline CDR1 reads MNHEY; CDR2 reads SMNVEV (reference sequence). There are 14 residues in the CDR3. This CDR3 is CASSSGGSHQPQHF. CDR3 in DNA: TGTGCCAGCAGTTCGGGGGGTAGTCATCAGCCCCAGCATTTT.

The chain carries TRBV7-9 and TRBJ1-5; a weak D match, TRBD1 (5 bases). The CDR3 length is 16 residues. Germline CDR1 reads SEHNR; CDR2 reads FQNEAQ (reference sequence). Trimming removed 5 bases at V and 2 bases at J, with 16 bases between. The CDR3 protein is CASSPWEGPGNQPQHF. The CDR3 DNA follows: TGTGCCAGCAGCCCGTGGGAGGGGCCAGGCAATCAGCCCCAGCATTTT.